The clone carrying this TCR beta chain was counted between two and nine times. This specimen comes from a study of shared clonotypes between healthy human individuals. Profiled with immunoSEQ multiplex PCR; TCRdb holds only in-frame clones, not every one. The table has under 1,100,000 clones, 65% to 80% seen once. CDR1 is MNHNS, CDR2 SASEGT, per germline. The CDR3 covers 15 residues. Germline trimming cut 6 bases from V and 5 bases from J; bases unmatched to any gene: 10. The chain is built from TRBV6-1 and TRBJ2-7, with TRBD2 matching 10 bases. Sequencing was carried out using memory CD4+ T cells sorted from blood. Subset meaning: CD45RA-negative fraction. The sequence was collected from a man aged 18-30 years in good health. The CDR3 DNA follows: TGTGCCAGCAGGGGAGCTAGCGGGGGTTTCGACGAGCAGTACTTC. It specifies CASRGASGGFDEQYF.